The rows below give T cell receptor beta chains drawn from one sample of a study of shared clonotypes between healthy human individuals. Clones were sequenced by immunoSEQ multiplex PCR, and TCRdb holds only the in-frame ones, with some missing. The sample shows more than 600,000 clones, roughly nine tenths of them seen only once. The specimen sequenced was naive CD8+ T cells sorted from blood. These receptors all come from a man aged 25-45 years in good health. Each CDR3 is given with its conserved first and last residue. D genes are given only for firm matches. Clone size is shown for a subset of rows, as once, few, many or a class of expanded clone.

d_call j_call v_call clone_size cdr3_nt cdr3_aa
TRBD2 TRBJ2-7 TRBV28 . TGTGCCAGCAGGACCCGACTAGCGGTAAAAGCCTACGAGCAGTACTTC CASRTRLAVKAYEQYF
. TRBJ2-7 TRBV14 . TGTGCCAGCAGCCAAGCCGCGGGTGACCCTTACGAGCAGTACTTC CASSQAAGDPYEQYF
. TRBJ2-5 TRBV11-2 . TGTGCCAGCAGCTTATCTGAGACCCAGTACTTC CASSLSETQYF
TRBD1 TRBJ1-1 TRBV5-4 . TGTGCCAGCAGCCCAAAAGACAGGGAAGACACTGAAGCTTTCTTT CASSPKDREDTEAFF
. TRBJ1-5 TRBV2 once TGTGCCAGCAAAAAAACGGGGGGCGTGAGTCAGCCCCAGCATTTT CASKKTGGVSQPQHF
. TRBJ2-2 TRBV15 . TGTGCCACCAGCATAGACAGGAGGAACACCGGGGAGCTGTTTTTT CATSIDRRNTGELFF
TRBD1 TRBJ1-1 TRBV10-3 . TGTGCCATCAGTGAAGGGGACAGGAACACTGAAGCTTTCTTT CAISEGDRNTEAFF
. TRBJ2-1 TRBV27 . TGTGCCAGCAGTCCCTGGTTCAGCGCGATGGGGGATGGCAATGAGCAGTTCTTC CASSPWFSAMGDGNEQFF
. TRBJ2-7 TRBV28 . TGTGCCAGCAGTCATACCCTTATTTCAGGGGACCACGAGCAGTACTTC CASSHTLISGDHEQYF
TRBD2 TRBJ2-7 TRBV13 . TGTGCCAGCAGCTCTGGGACTAGCGGGAGCTACGAGCAGTACTTC CASSSGTSGSYEQYF
TRBD2 TRBJ2-2 TRBV12-5 . TGTGCTAGTGGTTTATCTGGCCTAGCGGGAGGGGTGCGGGAGCTGTTTTTT CASGLSGLAGGVRELFF
TRBD2 TRBJ2-3 TRBV13 . TGTGCCAGCAGCTCCGCCGGGGGGAACACAGATACGCAGTATTTT CASSSAGGNTDTQYF
. TRBJ2-2 TRBV4-1 . TGCGCCAGCAGCCCCAAGATTGGTGGGGGGGAGCTGTTTTTT CASSPKIGGGELFF
. TRBJ2-1 TRBV29-1 once TGCAGCGTTGAAGTTCCTACTAGTGAGCAGTTCTTC CSVEVPTSEQFF
. TRBJ2-1 TRBV4-1 . TGCGCCAGCAGCCCTCGGGGCAGTACCTACAATGAGCAGTTCTTC CASSPRGSTYNEQFF
. TRBJ1-1 TRBV6-5 . TGTGCCAGCAGTTACGCAGGGGAACTCGAGGAAGCTTTCTTT CASSYAGELEEAFF
TRBD2 TRBJ2-1 TRBV27 . TGTGCCAGCAGTCCCGGGACTAGCGGGAGCACCACCTACAATGAGCAGTTCTTC CASSPGTSGSTTYNEQFF